This entry lists 28 T cell receptor beta chains sequenced from one sample in a study of identical twins. TCRdb fed the 5' RACE reads into MiXCR, producing one record per CDR3 protein. The table includes some 690,000 distinct CDR3 sequences, less than 25% detected once. These data also featured in a second study, about T cells expressing NK-cell markers.

The sequenced sample was PBMCs. These receptor sequences come from a woman aged 18-29 years in good health.

The chain couples TRBV10-1 to TRBJ2-7, with TRBD2 identical over 9 bases. The trim removed 5 bases at V and 4 bases at J, leaving 9 bases unmatched. The germline CDR1 and CDR2 sequences are WNHNN and SYGVQD (reference sequence). The CDR3 has 15 residues. The DNA for the CDR3 is TGCGCCAGCAGTCCCAGCGTTGCGGGAGGGTACGAGCAGTACTTC. This sequence encodes CASSPSVAGGYEQYF.

This sequence joins TRBV7-8 and TRBJ2-5, with D tentatively TRBD1 (5 bases). V was pared by 1 base and J by 5 bases, with 14 bases between. The CDR3 extends over 15 amino acids. The germline V gene has CDR1 SGHVS and CDR2 FQNEAQ. Here the CDR3 DNA reads TGTGCCAGCAGCTTAGGGCTTTGGGGCGAGGAGACCCAGTACTTC. Its protein product is CASSLGLWGEETQYF.

The chain is built from TRBV7-9 and TRBJ1-1; no firm D call. Between the trimmed V and J ends, which lost 3 bases and 2 bases, there was a span of 4 bases. This CDR3 is built from 12 residues. CDR1 is SEHNR and CDR2 is FQNEAQ in the germline V gene (reference sequence). The CDR3 DNA reads TGTGCCAGCAGCTTGATCAACACTGAAGCTTTCTTT. Its protein is CASSLINTEAFF. Looking up the rest from reference TRBV7-9 and TRBJ1-1 gives the full variable domain: DTGVSQNPRHKITKRGQNVTFRCDPISEHNRLYWYRQTLGQGPEFLTYFQNEAQLEKSRLLSDRFSAERPKGSFSTLEIQRTEQGDSAMYLCASSLINTEAFFGQGTRLTVV.

This clonotype was seen more than once but under ten times. The CDR3 region has the DNA TGCAGTGCTAGATGGCAGGGGCGAGGTACAGATACGCAGTATTTT. Translation gives CSARWQGRGTDTQYF. The chain recombines TRBV20-1 with TRBJ2-3, with D tentatively TRBD1 (6 bases). CDR1 is DFQATT, CDR2 SNEGSKA, per germline (reference sequence). This CDR3 comprises 15 residues. Trimming left V 2 bases short and J 3 bases short, with 15 bases between.

J is TRBJ2-3 and V is TRBV7-2; no definite D call. The CDR3 has 14 amino acids. Germline V lookup: CDR1 SGHTA, CDR2 FQGNSA. Trimming stripped 0 bases from V and 6 bases from J, with 10 bases between. CDR3 nucleotide sequence: TGTGCCAGCAGCTTAGCCCCCACCCGGGATACGCAGTATTTT. It specifies CASSLAPTRDTQYF. Filled out from reference TRBV7-2 and TRBJ2-3, the complete variable domain reads GAGVSQSPSNKVTEKGKDVELRCDPISGHTALYWYRQSLGQGLEFLIYFQGNSAPDKSGLPSDRFSAERTGGSVSTLTIQRTQQEDSAVYLCASSLAPTRDTQYFGPGTRLTVL.

This clonotype showed up many times. J is TRBJ2-7 and V is TRBV6-5, with no clear D. The CDR3 spans 12 residues. The V gene lost 11 bases and the J gene lost 0 bases, with 11 bases spanning the gap. Per the germline V gene, CDR1 is MNHEY and CDR2 is SVGAGI. The DNA for the CDR3 is TGTGCCTCAAGGACGGTCTCCTACGAGCAGTACTTC. Its translation: CASRTVSYEQYF.

The gene calls are TRBV10-3 and TRBJ2-1; 7 bases are a match to TRBD1. The V gene end was trimmed by 7 bases and the J gene end by 10 bases; junction bases not matched to a gene: 4. CDR1 and CDR2 (germline): ENHRY, SYGVKD. The CDR3 sequence is 11 residues long. Here the CDR3 DNA reads TGTGCCATCAAGGGGGCGCGGGAGCAGTTCTTC. Translating gives CAIKGAREQFF.

There are many counts of this clonotype. The chain uses TRBV27 and TRBJ2-5; no firm D call. The CDR3 totals 11 residues. Germline CDR1 MNHEY, CDR2 SMNVEV (reference sequence). Trimming left V 6 bases short and J 5 bases short, with 7 bases between. CDR3 amino acids: CASRGMETQYF. The CDR3 DNA reads TGTGCCAGCAGGGGGATGGAGACCCAGTACTTC.

The genes are TRBV28 and TRBJ2-1; TRBD2 is a possible D gene (6 bases). Germline CDR1 is MDHEN and CDR2 is SYDVKM. The CDR3 runs to 17 residues. V was pared by 1 base and J by 1 base, with 14 bases between. CDR3 amino acids: CASSLSLRRGSYNEQFF. The DNA for the CDR3 is TGTGCCAGCAGTTTATCCCTCAGGAGGGGATCCTACAATGAGCAGTTCTTC.

This clonotype was recorded many times. The CDR3 sequence: CASSLQQGGGTEAFF. The CDR3 coding sequence is TGTGCCAGCAGCTTACAACAGGGTGGGGGAACTGAAGCTTTCTTT. This sequence joins TRBV7-6 and TRBJ1-1; the D gene is possibly TRBD1 (6 bases). Germline V CDR1 and CDR2: SGHVS, FNYEAQ. With 2 bases removed from V and 5 bases from J, the gap between germline ends came to 15 bases. The CDR3 length is 15 residues.

This clonotype was detected a few times. This sequence joins TRBV4-3 and TRBJ2-7; 11 bases agree with TRBD2. Germline lookup yields CDR1 LGHNA and CDR2 YSLEER. CDR3 length equals 14 residues. V lost 2 bases and J lost 7; bases outside the gene matches: 4. The CDR3 region has the DNA TGCGCCAGCAGCCAACTTGGGACTAGCGGTGAGCAGTACTTC. Its translation: CASSQLGTSGEQYF.

This clonotype was observed a handful of times. The V gene is TRBV20-1, the J gene TRBJ2-1; no firm D call. Trimming cost V 6 bases and J 5 bases, with 5 bases left between them. This CDR3 contains 10 residues. Per the germline V gene, CDR1 is DFQATT and CDR2 is SNEGSKA (reference sequence). The CDR3 DNA reads as TGCAGTGCCGCAGACAATGAGCAGTTCTTC. Protein sequence: CSAADNEQFF.

This clonotype was seen many times. This rearrangement joins TRBV10-3 to TRBJ2-1; TRBD2 matches at 12 bases. This CDR3 is built from 13 residues. V shed 7 bases and J 8 bases; nucleotides not matched to a gene: 3. Germline V gene sequence: CDR1 ENHRY, CDR2 SYGVKD. The CDR3 protein is CAIMTSGSDEQFF. CDR3 DNA: TGTGCCATCATGACTAGCGGGAGTGATGAGCAGTTCTTC.

The rearrangement joins TRBV30 to TRBJ2-1, with 8 bases identical to TRBD2. This CDR3 has 13 amino acids. CDR1 and CDR2 from the germline V gene are GTSNPN and SVGIG (reference sequence). Trimming cost V 5 bases and J 4 bases; bases outside gene matches: 4. DNA of the CDR3: TGTGCCTGGGAGAGCGGGAGTTACAATGAGCAGTTCTTC. It yields the protein CAWESGSYNEQFF.

This chain uses TRBV13 with TRBJ2-4; maybe TRBD1 (5 bases). Germline assignment: CDR1 PRHDT and CDR2 FYEKMQ (reference sequence). The V gene lost 3 bases and the J gene lost 9 bases, with 12 bases spanning the gap. There are 13 residues in the CDR3. CDR3 bases: TGTGCCAGCAGCTTTGGCAGGGTTGCCATTCAGTACTTC. Translation: CASSFGRVAIQYF.

The CDR3 region has the DNA TGTGCCAGCAGCTCTAGACTCGCAATAGGGGGGTACTCCTACAATGAGCAGTTCTTC. It specifies CASSSRLAIGGYSYNEQFF. The chain uses TRBV11-2 and TRBJ2-1; D assignment may be TRBD1 or TRBD2 (6 bases each). The CDR3 covers 19 residues. The germline V gene has CDR1 SGHAT and CDR2 FQNNGV. V was shortened by 4 bases and J by 0 bases, with 22 bases between the two germline ends. Using reference TRBV11-2 and TRBJ2-1 for the parts outside the CDR3, the full variable domain is EAGVAQSPRYKIIEKRQSVAFWCNPISGHATLYWYQQILGQGPKLLIQFQNNGVVDDSQLPKDRFSAERLKGVDSTLKIQPAKLEDSAVYLCASSSRLAIGGYSYNEQFFGPGTRLTVL.

This clonotype was counted between two and nine times. The rearrangement joins TRBV7-6 to TRBJ2-7; 10 bases map to TRBD2. V shed 5 bases and J 0 bases; nucleotides not matched to a gene: 7. Germline assignment: CDR1 SGHVS and CDR2 FNYEAQ. The CDR3 is made up of 16 amino acids. Here the CDR3 reads CASSPLLAGSSYEQYF. As DNA, the CDR3 is TGTGCCAGCAGCCCGTTACTAGCGGGGAGCTCCTACGAGCAGTACTTC.

There are a few counts of this clonotype. The rearrangement uses TRBV20-1 and TRBJ2-2; D might be TRBD1 or TRBD2, each matching 5 bases. The length of the CDR3 is 14 residues. CDR1 and CDR2 from the germline V gene are DFQATT and SNEGSKA (reference sequence). V lost 3 bases and J lost 6, with 14 bases in between. CDR3 DNA sequence: TGCAGTGCTAGGGGGACCGTATGGGCCGGGGAGCTGTTTTTT. This sequence encodes CSARGTVWAGELFF.

V usage is TRBV7-9 and J usage is TRBJ1-1; no clear D. CDR1 and CDR2 from the germline V gene are SEHNR and FQNEAQ (reference sequence). Trimming cost V 7 bases and J 2 bases, with 14 bases left between them. The CDR3 spans 14 residues. The CDR3 loop is CASTEGTGNTEAFF. CDR3 DNA: TGTGCCAGCACCGAAGGTACGGGAAACACTGAAGCTTTCTTT.

This clonotype has just a few counts. The chain links TRBV12-3 or TRBV12-4 to TRBJ2-1; 16 bases agree with TRBD2. The V segment lost 6 bases and the J segment 8 bases; nucleotides outside the gene matches: 7. The CDR3 extends over 16 amino acids. CDR3 region: CASRKAGTSGRDEQFF. In DNA, the CDR3 is TGTGCCAGCAGAAAAGCCGGGACTAGCGGGAGGGATGAGCAGTTCTTC.

This clonotype has just a few counts. The chain links TRBV11-2 to TRBJ2-3; 9 positions match TRBD2. Germline V gives CDR1 SGHAT, CDR2 FQNNGV. The junction had 3 bases not matched to a gene; V was cut back by 5 bases and J by 0 bases. The length of the CDR3 is 15 residues. The CDR3 loop reads CASSILAGSTDTQYF. The CDR3 coding sequence is TGTGCCAGCAGCATTCTAGCGGGGAGCACAGATACGCAGTATTTT.

The V call is TRBV5-1, the J call TRBJ2-1, with 10 bases that match TRBD2. The CDR3 loop spans 16 amino acids. CDR1 and CDR2 (germline): SGHRS, YFSETQ. Trimming took 2 bases from V and 5 from J; bases not matched to a gene: 7. Here the CDR3 reads CASSFLAGASNNEQFF. For the CDR3, the DNA is TGCGCCAGCAGCTTCCTAGCGGGGGCCTCTAACAATGAGCAGTTCTTC.

In its sample, this clonotype was seen many times. V and J are TRBV30 and TRBJ2-1; a weak D match, TRBD1 (5 bases). V was trimmed by 4 bases and J by 6 bases, leaving 19 bases between them. The CDR3 has 15 residues. Germline V gives CDR1 GTSNPN, CDR2 SVGIG (reference sequence). The CDR3 reads CAWTTNKGLANEQFF. Here the CDR3 DNA reads TGTGCCTGGACCACAAACAAGGGGCTCGCCAATGAGCAGTTCTTC. The variable domain in full, with the rest retrieved from reference TRBV30 and TRBJ2-1, is SQTIHQWPATLVQPVGSPLSLECTVEGTSNPNLYWYRQAAGRGLQLLFYSVGIGQISSEVPQNLSASRPQDRQFILSSKKLLLSDSGFYLCAWTTNKGLANEQFFGPGTRLTVL.

This clonotype was counted only a few times. The chain employs TRBV6-6 and TRBJ1-2; D call uncertain. Trimming removed 2 bases at V and 7 bases at J, with 8 bases between. This CDR3 comprises 12 residues. The germline V gene has CDR1 MNHNY and CDR2 SVGAGI (reference sequence). CDR3 sequence reads: CASSYGSVGYTF. As DNA, the CDR3 is TGTGCCAGCAGTTACGGGTCGGTTGGCTACACCTTC.

This clonotype was detected only a few times. The chain is built from TRBV28 and TRBJ2-1; 8 bases are shared with TRBD2. The V segment lost 2 bases and the J segment 2 bases; nucleotides outside the gene matches: 2. The CDR3 totals 15 residues. Germline V CDR1 and CDR2: MDHEN, SYDVKM. The CDR3 sequence is CASSLTGLAYNEQFF. The CDR3, as DNA: TGTGCCAGCAGTTTAACGGGACTAGCCTACAATGAGCAGTTCTTC. The complete variable domain, with remaining parts taken from reference TRBV28 and TRBJ2-1, reads DVKVTQSSRYLVKRTGEKVFLECVQDMDHENMFWYRQDPGLGLRLIYFSYDVKMKEKGDIPEGYSVSREKKERFSLILESASTNQTSMYLCASSLTGLAYNEQFFGPGTRLTVL.

This clonotype showed up just a few times. V and J are TRBV5-1 and TRBJ1-1; 8 bases map to TRBD1. Germline CDR1 and CDR2: SGHRS and YFSETQ. Losses at the gene ends were 1 base for V and 4 bases for J; bases not matched to a gene: 12. The CDR3 consists of 17 residues. CDR3 nucleotides: TGCGCCAGCAGCTTGATAGGGACCAGGGGGCACGTCACTGAAGCTTTCTTT. This translates into CASSLIGTRGHVTEAFF.

This clonotype was seen a few times. V usage is TRBV15 and J usage is TRBJ2-1; 13 bases are a match to TRBD2. With 5 bases clipped from V and 8 bases from J, the junction kept 6 bases outside the gene matches. Germline loops: CDR1 LNHNV, CDR2 YYDKDF (reference sequence). CDR3 length: 15 amino acids. This chain's CDR3 is CATSRGTSGTDEQFF. In nucleotides, the CDR3 is TGTGCCACCAGCCGAGGGACTAGCGGGACGGATGAGCAGTTCTTC.

The chain has TRBV15 and TRBJ1-5; D gene ambiguous. Germline CDR1 is LNHNV and CDR2 is YYDKDF (reference sequence). Trimming removed 5 bases at V and 3 bases at J, with 17 bases between. The CDR3 extends over 16 amino acids. Here the CDR3 DNA reads TGTGCCACCAGCGGAGGGAGTGGCTCGTCCAATCAGCCCCAGCATTTT. It specifies CATSGGSGSSNQPQHF.